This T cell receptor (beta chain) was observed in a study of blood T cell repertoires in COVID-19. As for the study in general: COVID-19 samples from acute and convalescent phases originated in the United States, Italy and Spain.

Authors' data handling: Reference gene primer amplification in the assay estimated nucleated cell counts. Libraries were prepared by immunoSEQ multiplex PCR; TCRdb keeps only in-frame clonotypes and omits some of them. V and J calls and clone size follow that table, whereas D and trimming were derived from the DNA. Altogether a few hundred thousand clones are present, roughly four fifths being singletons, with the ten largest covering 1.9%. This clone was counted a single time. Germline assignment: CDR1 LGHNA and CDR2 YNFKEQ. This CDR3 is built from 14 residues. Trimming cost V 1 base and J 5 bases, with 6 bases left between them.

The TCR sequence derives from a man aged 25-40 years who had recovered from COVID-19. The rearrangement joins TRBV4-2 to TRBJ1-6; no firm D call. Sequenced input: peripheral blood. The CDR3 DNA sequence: TGTGCCAGCAGCCAAGGGGAGAATAATTCACCCCTCCACTTT. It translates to CASSQGENNSPLHF.